Listed here are 9 T cell receptor beta chains from one sample, sequenced in a study of blood T cells in healthy people across ages. Alongside a J-beta primer mix, a sample-barcoded 5' primer served in a second PCR lasting about 7 to 11 cycles. TCRdb redid the calling of the 5' RACE reads with MiXCR, one entry per CDR3 protein. The repertoire holds approximately 800,000 distinct CDR3 sequences, with roughly 25% as singletons. The same specimen was also included in a second study, on T cells of mothers and their children.

The specimen was blood. These receptors were collected from a boy between 5 and 17 years old in good health.

On this clonotype itself: A much larger clone sits a single nucleotide away, making a read error possible. The chain has TRBV6-6 and TRBJ2-4; D perhaps matches TRBD1 (6 bases). CDR3 size: 13 residues. The germline gives CDR1 MNHNY, CDR2 SVGAGI (reference sequence). V was clipped by 7 bases and J by 8 bases, with 15 bases between them. The CDR3 sequence is CASNGRDTDIQYF. CDR3 nucleotides: TGTGCCAGCAATGGCCGGGACACAGACATTCAGTACTTC.

This chain links TRBV12-3 or TRBV12-4 with TRBJ1-5, with D hard to call. Trimming took 5 bases from V and 5 from J, leaving 7 bases between them. The CDR3 covers 12 residues. CDR3 in amino acids: CASSLSDQPQHF. In DNA form, the CDR3 reads TGTGCCAGCAGTCTCTCGGATCAGCCCCAGCATTTT.

The rearrangement uses TRBV9 and TRBJ2-3; 7 nucleotides match TRBD2. Germline V gives CDR1 SGDLS, CDR2 YYNGEE. The trim removed 2 bases at V and 5 bases at J, leaving 5 bases unmatched. The CDR3 sequence is 14 residues long. CDR3: CASSVRTGGDTQYF. CDR3 in DNA: TGTGCCAGCAGCGTGCGGACGGGGGGAGATACGCAGTATTTT.

The J gene is TRBJ2-3, the V gene TRBV5-1, with D possibly being TRBD1 or TRBD2 (6 bases each). This CDR3 is built from 13 residues. Trimming pared 7 bases from V and 1 base from J, leaving 10 bases between. Germline V gene lookup returns CDR1 SGHRS and CDR2 YFSETQ. The CDR3 DNA follows: TGCGCCAGCCACAGGGAGGGCACAGATACGCAGTATTTT. This gives the protein CASHREGTDTQYF.

The chain joins TRBV18 to TRBJ2-7; 11 positions agree with TRBD1. The CDR3 has 16 amino acids. Germline CDR1 and CDR2: KGHSH and LQKENI. Trimming took 6 bases from V and 6 from J; bases not matched to a gene: 13. The CDR3 nucleotides are TGTGCCAGCTCGCCAAATGGTTGGACAGGGGGCAGCGAGCAGTACTTC. Amino acid sequence: CASSPNGWTGGSEQYF.

Only a few counts were recorded for this clonotype. This chain joins TRBV3-1 and TRBJ2-2; 7 bases match TRBD2. CDR1 and CDR2 from the germline V gene are LGHDT and YNNKEL (reference sequence). Germline trimming cut 2 bases from V and 2 bases from J; bases unmatched to any gene: 5. This CDR3 has 16 amino acids. CDR3 in DNA: TGTGCCAGCAGCCAATCAGCGGGATCTAACACCGGGGAGCTGTTTTTT. Translating gives CASSQSAGSNTGELFF.

This clonotype was seen only a few times. The V gene is TRBV12-3 or TRBV12-4, the J gene TRBJ1-6; maybe TRBD1 (5 bases). This CDR3 contains 13 residues. The V gene lost 0 bases and the J gene lost 8 bases, with 5 bases spanning the gap. The CDR3 protein is CASSLAGDSPLHF. The CDR3 DNA follows: TGTGCCAGCAGTTTAGCGGGGGATTCACCCCTCCACTTT.

The J gene is TRBJ2-5, the V gene TRBV2; TRBD1 is a possible D gene (5 bases). The J call may be mistaken, given a closer DNA end match to TRBJ2-7. The CDR3 extends over 14 amino acids. Germline lookup yields CDR1 SNHLY and CDR2 FYNNEI. The CDR3 sequence: CASSFYRIPYEQYF. DNA of the CDR3: TGTGCCAGCAGTTTCTACAGGATTCCCTACGAGCAGTACTTC.

This chain's CDR3 is CASSYSGISYEQYF. CDR3 DNA sequence: TGTGCCAGCAGTTACTCAGGCATCTCCTACGAGCAGTACTTC. The chain employs TRBV6-5 and TRBJ2-5, with D uncertain. The J call is in doubt because the DNA end fits TRBJ2-7 better. CDR1 is MNHEY and CDR2 is SVGAGI in the germline V gene. The CDR3 is 14 residues long.